This T cell receptor beta chain is from a study of T cells in pancreatic ductal adenocarcinoma. Study conclusions and caveats: Comparisons of tumor and blood clonality may show falsely lower tumor diversity. Tumor samples had fewer productive templates and 6.5 to 10-fold fewer unique clonotypes than blood. The resected pancreatic cancer cohort was biased toward the minority with early-stage disease.

Trimming took 3 bases from V and 2 from J; bases not matched to a gene: 2. From germline, CDR1 is SGHRS and CDR2 YFSETQ. The CDR3 is 15 amino acids. Here immunoSEQ multiplex PCR was the method, and the copy in TCRdb shows in-frame clones only, minus some. The sample lists approximately 97,000 clones, nearly 95% occurring once. As for this clone: Antigen unknown.

Surgery without prior neoadjuvant therapy was the treatment of the selected pancreatic ductal adenocarcinoma patients. The gene calls are TRBV5-1 and TRBJ2-1; 10 bases align to TRBD1. The material sequenced was PBMCs. The clonotype originates from a human donor with pancreatic ductal adenocarcinoma. For the CDR3, the DNA is TGCGCCAGCAGCTCGGACAGGGGGACCTACAATGAGCAGTTCTTC. Its protein is CASSSDRGTYNEQFF.